The sequence of this T cell receptor (beta chain) was determined in a study of T cells in lung cancer brain metastases. Overall study findings and caveats: Brain metastases had fewer unique productive clones than primaries (median approximately 1,600 versus 4,100). Few clones were shared between paired lesions (mean Morisita around 0.2); most were lesion-specific. The complete infiltrating T cell repertoire may not have been retrieved from FFPE.

Assay: immunoSEQ multiplex PCR; the TCRdb copy retains only in-frame clones and omits some. The data contain 900 to 1,000 clones, 93% of them singletons. Either synchronous oligometastatic disease or delayed solitary brain metastasis recurrence led to resection. This clone was seen once. Its target is not known. Sequenced sample: tumor tissue from the primary lung tumor. This clonotype originated in a woman between 40 and 50 years old with non-small cell lung cancer.

The CDR3 here is CASSGEYYGYTF. In DNA form, the CDR3 reads TGTGCCAGCAGTGGCGAGTACTATGGCTACACCTTC. This chain connects TRBV2 to TRBJ1-2; D is uncertain. Germline loops: CDR1 SNHLY, CDR2 FYNNEI. Trimming stripped 4 bases from V and 3 bases from J, with 6 bases between. The CDR3 runs 12 residues.